Listed here are 14 T cell receptor beta chains from one sample, sequenced in a study of blood T cell repertoires in COVID-19. Clones were sequenced by immunoSEQ multiplex PCR, and TCRdb holds only the in-frame ones, with some missing. The profile shows hundreds of thousands of clones, 85% to 90% of them singletons. Sequenced input: PBMCs or T cells enriched from blood (not recorded which). Every receptor here comes from a woman aged 45-59 years who had recovered from COVID-19.

The V and J genes are TRBV5-1 and TRBJ1-2; D gene uncertain. Germline lookup yields CDR1 SGHRS and CDR2 YFSETQ. The germline V and J ends were trimmed by 1 base and 1 base, with 11 bases remaining between them. This CDR3 has 15 amino acids. CDR3 coding DNA: TGCGCCAGCAGCTTGTCAGAGGGCCTTAACTATGGCTACACCTTC. This encodes CASSLSEGLNYGYTF. Full variable domain (missing parts from reference TRBV5-1 and TRBJ1-2): KAGVTQTPRYLIKTRGQQVTLSCSPISGHRSVSWYQQTPGQGLQFLFEYFSETQRNKGNFPGRFSGRQFSNSRSEMNVSTLELGDSALYLCASSLSEGLNYGYTFGSGTRLTVV.

This clone has a handful of counts. CDR3 sequence: CSASEWAGQYF. In DNA, the CDR3 is TGCAGTGCTAGCGAATGGGCGGGGCAGTACTTC. This chain connects TRBV20-1 to TRBJ2-7; weak D call: TRBD2 (5 bases). The germline V gene has CDR1 DFQATT and CDR2 SNEGSKA (reference sequence). The V and J ends lost 3 bases and 9 bases respectively, with 12 bases between them. The CDR3 extends over 11 amino acids.

This chain uses TRBV7-9 with TRBJ1-3; no clear D gene. V was cut by 5 bases and J by 4 bases, with 9 bases left in between. Germline CDR1 reads SEHNR; CDR2 reads FQNEAQ (reference sequence). CDR3 length equals 13 residues. CDR3 nucleotide sequence: TGTGCCAGCAGCCCGGGTACCGGAAACACCATATATTTT. Amino acid sequence: CASSPGTGNTIYF.

The V and J genes are TRBV6-2 or TRBV6-3 and TRBJ2-5, with unresolved D. Deletions cut 2 bases from V and 5 bases from J, with 12 bases between. The CDR3 totals 14 residues. Germline loops: CDR1 MNHEY, CDR2 SVGEGT. The CDR3 loop reads CASSYTKFRETQYF. The DNA for the CDR3 is TGTGCCAGCAGTTACACTAAGTTTCGGGAGACCCAGTACTTC.

V gene TRBV5-6 combines with J gene TRBJ1-3; D perhaps matches TRBD1 (6 bases). This CDR3 region has 14 residues. Trimming pared 0 bases from V and 5 bases from J, leaving 9 bases between. Germline V CDR1 and CDR2: SGHDT, YYEEEE. The CDR3 sequence is CASSLGGLRNTIYF. In DNA form, the CDR3 reads TGTGCCAGCAGCTTGGGGGGGCTGAGAAACACCATATATTTT.

The V gene is TRBV21-1, the J gene TRBJ1-5; TRBD1, the D gene given by the table, was not confirmed from the DNA. TRBV21-1 is described as a pseudogene. This CDR3 contains 18 residues. DNA for the CDR3: TGTGCCAGCAGCAAACCGGGACACCCGAGGGGAGGCAATCAGCCCCAGCATTTT. It encodes CASSKPGHPRGGNQPQHF.

CDR3 loop: CASSNSGTDGYTF. The CDR3 coding sequence is TGTGCCAGCAGCAACTCCGGGACAGATGGCTACACCTTC. The chain recombines TRBV7-3 with TRBJ1-2; the match to TRBD1 covers 7 bases. Trimming cost V 5 bases and J 6 bases; bases outside gene matches: 6. Germline V gene sequence: CDR1 SGHTA, CDR2 FQGTGA. The CDR3 loop spans 13 amino acids.

The V call is TRBV27, the J call TRBJ1-5; no clear D gene. Germline assignment: CDR1 MNHEY and CDR2 SMNVEV (reference sequence). The CDR3 loop spans 13 amino acids. V lost 5 bases and J lost 5, with 10 bases in between. CDR3: CASSLSLHQPQHF. CDR3 DNA sequence: TGTGCCAGCAGTCTAAGCCTTCATCAGCCCCAGCATTTT.

This clone was found many times. This specimen includes other DNA sequences encoding the same CDR3. The CDR3 DNA reads TGTGCCAGCAGTTCGGGACTGAGCTCCTACGAGCAGTACTTC. It encodes CASSSGLSSYEQYF. This sequence joins TRBV6-2 or TRBV6-3 and TRBJ2-7, with TRBD2 as a possible D gene (6 bases). The CDR3 extends over 14 amino acids. Germline V gene lookup returns CDR1 MNHEY and CDR2 SVGEGT. The germline V and J ends were trimmed by 4 bases and 0 bases, with 10 bases remaining between them.

This chain links TRBV27 with TRBJ2-2; 7 bases fit TRBD1. V was clipped by 5 bases and J by 3 bases; unmatched bases: 6. Germline V gene sequence: CDR1 MNHEY, CDR2 SMNVEV (reference sequence). The length of the CDR3 is 15 residues. CDR3 region: CASSTYDRDTGELFF. The CDR3 DNA reads TGTGCCAGCAGTACCTACGACAGGGACACCGGGGAGCTGTTTTTT.

CDR3 residues: CATSRESRDSPLHF. The CDR3 coding sequence is TGTGCCACCAGCAGAGAGAGCAGGGATTCACCCCTCCACTTT. The chain is built from TRBV15 and TRBJ1-6; TRBD1 might be the D (5 bases). Germline assignment: CDR1 LNHNV and CDR2 YYDKDF (reference sequence). This CDR3 region has 14 residues. The germline V and J ends were trimmed by 0 bases and 8 bases, with 8 bases remaining between them.

This chain uses TRBV5-4 with TRBJ2-7; the D gene is possibly TRBD1 (5 bases). There are 13 residues in the CDR3. The germline V gene encodes CDR1 SGHNT and CDR2 YYREEE (reference sequence). Trimming cost V 0 bases and J 5 bases, with 9 bases left between them. The CDR3 DNA reads TGTGCCAGCAGCTTGGGACAGAAAAACGAGCAGTACTTC. It specifies CASSLGQKNEQYF.

CDR3 in amino acids: CASSSPRGLADSYEQYF. The CDR3 DNA sequence: TGTGCCAGCAGTTCTCCGCGCGGACTAGCGGATTCCTACGAGCAGTACTTC. The V gene is TRBV25-1, the J gene TRBJ2-7; 10 bases match TRBD2. Germline V lookup: CDR1 MGHDK, CDR2 SYGVNS. Trimming removed 5 bases from V and 1 base from J; junction bases left unmatched: 11. This CDR3 has 17 residues.

CDR3 sequence reads: CASSRAQPQHF. The DNA of the CDR3 is TGTGCCAGCAGCAGAGCACAGCCCCAGCATTTT. The chain joins TRBV5-8 to TRBJ1-5; D is unresolved. The germline gives CDR1 SGHTS, CDR2 YDEGEE. Trimming removed 4 bases at V and 7 bases at J, with 6 bases between. This CDR3 is 11 amino acids long.